This T cell receptor (beta chain) was profiled in a study of T cells in Graves' hyperthyroidism and ophthalmopathy. Overall study results and limits: Ophthalmopathy, as predicted by the model, came a median 6.5 months after the prediction. Ophthalmopathy was separated from stable hyperthyroidism by a 13 V-J model.

Amplified regions were TCR beta CDR3 sequences from RNA transcripts. First-round RT-PCR targeting the TCR CDR3 was performed with the HTBI primer set. MiXCR was run by TCRdb on the multiplex PCR reads, yielding one entry per CDR3 protein. Among some 760,000 distinct CDR3 sequences listed, approximately 15% were seen once. Diagnoses used clinical symptoms, serum thyroxine and TRAb, thyroid ultrasound and orbital computed tomography. This clonotype was recorded at least ten times. Its specificity is not known. The sequencing input was blood. This receptor was obtained from a woman younger than 30 with Graves' hyperthyroidism.

CDR3 residues: CASSLGQGVDEQYF. The DNA of the CDR3 is TGTGCCAGCAGCTTGGGACAGGGGGTAGATGAGCAGTACTTC. The V and J genes are TRBV11-2 and TRBJ2-7; 11 bases map to TRBD1. This CDR3 has 14 amino acids. Germline loops: CDR1 SGHAT, CDR2 FQNNGV. V dropped 3 bases and J dropped 7; count of bases not matched to a gene: 5. The whole variable domain, filled in from reference TRBV11-2 and TRBJ2-7, reads EAGVAQSPRYKIIEKRQSVAFWCNPISGHATLYWYQQILGQGPKLLIQFQNNGVVDDSQLPKDRFSAERLKGVDSTLKIQPAKLEDSAVYLCASSLGQGVDEQYFGPGTRLTVT.